The 32 T cell receptor beta chains reported below all come from one sample, sequenced in a study of blood T cell repertoires in COVID-19. The data were produced by immunoSEQ multiplex PCR, yet TCRdb's version contains in-frame clones alone and is incomplete. The repertoire consists of around 470,000 clones, with 90% occurring once and the leading ten covering approximately 0.55%. The specimen was PBMCs or T cells enriched from blood (not recorded which). The receptors here all came from a young man who had recovered from COVID-19.

V usage is TRBV7-9 and J usage is TRBJ2-7, with D possibly being TRBD1 (6 bases). V gave up 5 bases and J gave up 1 base, with 15 bases separating them. This CDR3 is 15 amino acids long. Germline CDR1 SEHNR, CDR2 FQNEAQ (reference sequence). The CDR3 region has the DNA TGTGCCAGCAGCCCTCGGCTGGACAGTTCCTACGAGCAGTACTTC. Its translation is CASSPRLDSSYEQYF.

V gene TRBV6-5 combines with J gene TRBJ1-5; 7 bases match TRBD1. This CDR3 contains 14 residues. V gave up 8 bases and J gave up 1 base; unmatched junction bases: 5. Germline assignment: CDR1 MNHEY and CDR2 SVGAGI. The chain's CDR3 is CASRSTGSNQPQHF. DNA of the CDR3: TGTGCCAGCCGATCGACAGGGAGCAATCAGCCCCAGCATTTT.

The chain uses TRBV25-1 and TRBJ1-5; 8 nucleotides match TRBD1. CDR1 and CDR2 from the germline V gene are MGHDK and SYGVNS. J gave up 7 bases and V 8 bases, and 7 bases lay outside the gene matches. This CDR3 contains 13 residues. The CDR3 DNA follows: TGTGCCAGCGGAGGACAGGGAAACCAGCCCCAGCATTTT. Protein product: CASGGQGNQPQHF. The full variable domain, completed using reference TRBV25-1 and TRBJ1-5, is EADIYQTPRYLVIGTGKKITLECSQTMGHDKMYWYQQDPGMELHLIHYSYGVNSTEKGDLSSESTVSRIRTEHFPLTLESARPSHTSQYLCASGGQGNQPQHFGDGTRLSIL.

This chain links TRBV28 with TRBJ1-5; 10 bases align to TRBD1. CDR1 MDHEN and CDR2 SYDVKM come from the germline V gene. Trimming removed 3 bases from V and 4 bases from J; junction bases left unmatched: 6. The CDR3 totals 16 residues. CDR3: CASSFLRTGGNQPQHF. The CDR3, as DNA: TGTGCCAGCAGTTTCCTAAGGACAGGGGGAAATCAGCCCCAGCATTTT.

This chain links TRBV2 with TRBJ1-5, with D uncertain. Germline values: CDR1 SNHLY, CDR2 FYNNEI. V was clipped by 3 bases and J by 0 bases, with 6 bases between them. This CDR3 is 14 amino acids long. CDR3 in amino acids: CASSERDSNQPQHF. As DNA, the CDR3 is TGTGCCAGCAGTGAGAGGGATAGCAATCAGCCCCAGCATTTT.

The chain has TRBV5-1 and TRBJ2-7; 7 bases are a match to TRBD2. Trimming removed 4 bases from V and 5 bases from J; junction bases left unmatched: 12. Germline V gene sequence: CDR1 SGHRS, CDR2 YFSETQ. The CDR3 has 15 residues. CDR3 sequence reads: CASSPLAGVPHEQYF. The CDR3 coding sequence is TGCGCCAGCAGCCCCTTGGCGGGAGTCCCCCACGAGCAGTACTTC.

The chain employs TRBV6-1 and TRBJ2-2; possibly TRBD2 for D (7 bases). Germline CDR1 reads MNHNS; CDR2 reads SASEGT. The CDR3 consists of 17 residues. The V end lost 4 bases, the J end lost 4 bases, and 19 bases lay between the germline ends. The CDR3 DNA reads TGTGCCAGCAGTGGGGGGCTTGTGACTAGCAGCACCGGGGAGCTGTTTTTT. Protein product: CASSGGLVTSSTGELFF.

V usage is TRBV5-4 and J usage is TRBJ1-5; possibly TRBD1 for D (5 bases). The germline CDR1 and CDR2 sequences are SGHNT and YYREEE (reference sequence). V was pared by 2 bases and J by 4 bases, with 10 bases between. CDR3 length: 14 amino acids. In DNA, the CDR3 is TGTGCCAGCAGCTTCCAGGGTATTAATCAGCCCCAGCATTTT. Translated: CASSFQGINQPQHF.

The genes are TRBV28 and TRBJ2-1; D is perhaps TRBD2 (5 bases). Germline-derived CDR1 and CDR2 are MDHEN and SYDVKM. This CDR3 has 15 residues. The ends were cut back, 6 bases at V and 0 bases at J, with 12 bases in the middle. The chain's CDR3 is CASSLSGYSYNEQFF. In nucleotides, the CDR3 is TGTGCCAGCAGCCTCTCGGGATACTCCTACAATGAGCAGTTCTTC.

This chain links TRBV19 with TRBJ1-4; 9 bases line up with TRBD1. CDR1 and CDR2 from the germline V gene are LNHDA and SQIVND (reference sequence). The V and J ends lost 8 bases and 7 bases, in that order; junction bases with no gene match: 8. The CDR3 spans 14 residues. CDR3 protein: CASGAGGQGEKLFF. The CDR3 nucleotides read TGTGCCAGTGGCGCAGGGGGACAGGGTGAAAAACTGTTTTTT.

The sample holds one count of this clone. The rearrangement uses TRBV3-1 (or the pseudogene TRBV3-2) and TRBJ2-5; no reliable D call. The germline V gene has CDR1 LGHDT and CDR2 YNNKEL (reference sequence). This CDR3 is 13 amino acids long. V was trimmed by 4 bases and J by 1 base, leaving 7 bases between them. The CDR3 reads CASSPPGQETQYF. The CDR3 coding sequence is TGTGCCAGCAGCCCTCCCGGCCAAGAGACCCAGTACTTC.

The chain joins TRBV30 to TRBJ1-2; D not certain. Trimming shortened V by 0 bases and J by 5 bases, and 16 bases separated the two germline ends. Germline assignment: CDR1 GTSNPN and CDR2 SVGIG (reference sequence). The length of the CDR3 is 15 residues. This CDR3 is CAWSVRRSREYGYTF. The DNA of the CDR3 is TGTGCCTGGAGTGTACGACGCAGTCGGGAGTATGGCTACACCTTC.

The chain links TRBV9 to TRBJ1-3, with 7 bases fitting TRBD1. CDR3 length equals 16 residues. J lost 4 bases, V lost 0 bases, and 7 bases had no gene match. Germline loops: CDR1 SGDLS, CDR2 YYNGEE. The CDR3 region has the DNA TGTGCCAGCAGCGTAGAGGAGGGGGCGCCCGGAAACACCATATATTTT. Translation: CASSVEEGAPGNTIYF.

This clone was detected once. This chain joins TRBV9 and TRBJ1-1; TRBD1 matches 7 bases. This CDR3 contains 15 residues. Germline V CDR1 and CDR2: SGDLS, YYNGEE. The trim removed 2 bases at V and 0 bases at J, leaving 4 bases unmatched. The CDR3 bases are TGTGCCAGCAGCGTCGCGGGACAGCTGAACACTGAAGCTTTCTTT. Its protein product is CASSVAGQLNTEAFF.

The chain joins TRBV3-1 (or the pseudogene TRBV3-2) to TRBJ1-2; D remains ambiguous. Germline assignment: CDR1 LGHDT and CDR2 YNNKEL (reference sequence). V lost 0 bases, J lost 0 bases, and 14 bases lay in between. The CDR3 is made up of 17 amino acids. In DNA, the CDR3 is TGTGCCAGCAGCCAAGAAAACAGCCGGAACACTAACTATGGCTACACCTTC. Its protein is CASSQENSRNTNYGYTF.

The V call is TRBV15, the J call TRBJ1-3; D gene uncertain. The V gene lost 3 bases and the J gene lost 0 bases, with 9 bases spanning the gap. The CDR3 covers 15 residues. Germline V gene data show CDR1 as LNHNV and CDR2 as YYDKDF (reference sequence). CDR3 in amino acids: CATSSTAGSGNTIYF. The CDR3 DNA follows: TGTGCCACCAGCAGTACCGCGGGCTCTGGAAACACCATATATTTT.

The rearrangement uses TRBV28 and TRBJ2-7; maybe TRBD2 (5 bases). There are 15 residues in the CDR3. CDR1 MDHEN and CDR2 SYDVKM come from the germline V gene. Trimming removed 5 bases from V and 4 bases from J, with 18 bases in between. The CDR3 sequence: CASSGTLRDLYEQYF. The CDR3 region has the DNA TGTGCCAGCAGTGGCACCTTGAGGGATCTATACGAGCAGTACTTC.

This clone was counted a single time. The chain combines TRBV7-6 with TRBJ1-1, with a weak D call TRBD1 (5 bases). The V and J ends lost 4 bases and 0 bases respectively, with 12 bases between them. This CDR3 has 15 amino acids. From germline, CDR1 is SGHVS and CDR2 FNYEAQ. The CDR3 DNA reads TGTGCCAGCAGCTCCGGACAACACATGAACACTGAAGCTTTCTTT. Amino acids: CASSSGQHMNTEAFF.

The chain has TRBV11-2 and TRBJ1-1, with 7 nucleotides matching TRBD1. Germline CDR1 and CDR2: SGHAT and FQNNGV. This CDR3 contains 14 residues. V trimming: 3 bases; J trimming: 4 bases; junction bases outside the gene matches: 5. CDR3 nucleotide sequence: TGTGCCAGCAGCTTCGAGGGGGCTGGCACTGAAGCTTTCTTT. Its translation: CASSFEGAGTEAFF.

The rearrangement uses TRBV19 and TRBJ1-5; D is ambiguous. V lost 10 bases and J 0 bases, leaving 28 bases between the germline ends. The V gene's germline CDR1 is LNHDA and CDR2 SQIVND (reference sequence). This CDR3 is 19 amino acids long. CDR3 sequence: CATTPDGPRHRRSNQPQHF. CDR3 nucleotides: TGTGCCACCACTCCGGATGGGCCCAGGCACCGACGTAGCAATCAGCCCCAGCATTTT.

The V and J genes are TRBV19 and TRBJ1-1; a weak D match, TRBD1 (5 bases). Germline V CDR1 and CDR2: LNHDA, SQIVND (reference sequence). This CDR3 comprises 13 residues. V lost 3 bases and J lost 4, with 9 bases in between. Here the CDR3 reads CASSMGGGTEAFF. The CDR3 DNA reads TGTGCCAGTAGTATGGGGGGAGGCACTGAAGCTTTCTTT.

The CDR3 loop reads CASSERDRGSPLHF. The CDR3 bases are TGTGCCAGCAGTGAACGGGACAGGGGTTCACCCCTCCACTTT. J is TRBJ1-6 and V is TRBV6-1; 10 bases are a match to TRBD1. CDR3 length: 14 amino acids. The germline V gene encodes CDR1 MNHNS and CDR2 SASEGT. The trim removed 2 bases at V and 9 bases at J, leaving 1 base unmatched.

The genes are TRBV5-4 and TRBJ2-1, with D possibly TRBD1 on 6 matching bases. Trimming shortened V by 1 base and J by 8 bases, and 13 bases separated the two germline ends. CDR3 length equals 14 residues. CDR1 and CDR2 from the germline V gene are SGHNT and YYREEE (reference sequence). As DNA, the CDR3 is TGTGCCAGCAGCTTGTGGGGGCCCGGCCATGAGCAGTTCTTC. Its protein is CASSLWGPGHEQFF. Using reference TRBV5-4 and TRBJ2-1 for the parts outside the CDR3, the full variable domain is ETGVTQSPTHLIKTRGQQVTLRCSSQSGHNTVSWYQQALGQGPQFIFQYYREEENGRGNFPPRFSGLQFPNYSSELNVNALELDDSALYLCASSLWGPGHEQFFGPGTRLTVL.

This chain links TRBV6-2 or TRBV6-3 with TRBJ2-7, with TRBD2 matching over 15 bases. Germline assignment: CDR1 MNHEY and CDR2 SVGEGT. This CDR3 has 18 residues. Losses at the gene ends were 5 bases for V and 2 bases for J; bases not matched to a gene: 10. CDR3 in amino acids: CASSPGLAGGIGTYEQYF. The CDR3 bases are TGTGCCAGCAGTCCGGGACTAGCGGGGGGCATCGGTACCTACGAGCAGTACTTC.

This chain uses TRBV9 with TRBJ1-1, with TRBD1 as a possible D gene (5 bases). CDR1 and CDR2 from the germline V gene are SGDLS and YYNGEE. The germline V and J ends were trimmed by 0 bases and 0 bases, with 6 bases remaining between them. The CDR3 length is 14 residues. The CDR3 is CASSVEGVNTEAFF. The CDR3, as DNA: TGTGCCAGCAGCGTAGAAGGGGTGAACACTGAAGCTTTCTTT.

As for this clone: A junction boundary mismatches the germline segment, possibly from a read error. The genes are TRBV7-9 and TRBJ2-7, with 10 bases lining up with TRBD1. There are 11 residues in the CDR3. The germline V gene has CDR1 SEHNR and CDR2 FQNEAQ (reference sequence). CDR3 residues: CASSPGTGASF. The CDR3 region has the DNA TGTGCCAGCAGCCCTGGGACAGGGGCTTCATTC.

The CDR3 loop reads CASSELAGGVYEQYF. DNA for the CDR3: TGTGCCAGCAGTGAACTAGCGGGAGGGGTCTACGAGCAGTACTTC. V and J are TRBV2 and TRBJ2-7, with 12 positions matching TRBD2. With V trimmed by 2 bases and J by 3 bases, 2 bases remained unmatched. The CDR3 runs to 15 residues. Germline loops: CDR1 SNHLY, CDR2 FYNNEI.

The V call is TRBV15, the J call TRBJ2-7; 8 positions match TRBD1. The CDR3 loop spans 16 amino acids. The germline V gene has CDR1 LNHNV and CDR2 YYDKDF (reference sequence). V lost 0 bases and J lost 2; bases outside the gene matches: 6. The CDR3: CATSRDMDRAPYEQYF. The DNA of the CDR3 is TGTGCCACCAGCAGAGATATGGACAGGGCCCCCTACGAGCAGTACTTC.

CDR3 residues: CASTQGGGVRFGYGYTF. CDR3 sequence (DNA): TGTGCCAGCACCCAAGGGGGGGGTGTCAGGTTTGGCTATGGCTACACCTTC. The chain employs TRBV28 and TRBJ1-2, with D tentatively TRBD1 (6 bases). Trimming stripped 7 bases from V and 4 bases from J, with 25 bases between. This CDR3 comprises 17 residues. CDR1 is MDHEN and CDR2 is SYDVKM in the germline V gene.

V is TRBV5-1 and J is TRBJ2-1, with TRBD2 identical over 9 bases. The V gene's germline CDR1 is SGHRS and CDR2 YFSETQ. V was clipped by 4 bases and J by 4 bases; unmatched bases: 6. The CDR3 is 15 residues long. CDR3 region: CASSVTSGLYNEQFF. As DNA, the CDR3 is TGCGCCAGCAGCGTTACTAGCGGGCTTTACAATGAGCAGTTCTTC.

The chain has TRBV10-3 and TRBJ1-1; 9 nucleotides match TRBD1. Looked up from germline, CDR1 is ENHRY and CDR2 is SYGVKD. After removal of 6 bases from V and 8 bases from J, the junction contained 4 bases not matched to a gene. The CDR3 loop spans 12 amino acids. The CDR3 here is CAIRDRGDEAFF. The CDR3 coding sequence is TGTGCCATCAGAGACAGGGGGGACGAAGCTTTCTTT.

The chain joins TRBV7-2 to TRBJ2-3, with TRBD2 matching 12 bases. Germline CDR1 is SGHTA and CDR2 is FQGNSA. The CDR3 contains 17 residues. The trim removed 2 bases at V and 0 bases at J, leaving 3 bases unmatched. The CDR3 protein is CASSLRLAGASTDTQYF. The CDR3 region has the DNA TGTGCCAGCAGCTTAAGACTAGCGGGGGCTAGCACAGATACGCAGTATTTT.